The 25 T cell receptor beta chains listed next were all sequenced from one sample in a study of cytomegalovirus exposure and HLA in healthy donors. Using immunoSEQ multiplex PCR, the repertoire was profiled, and TCRdb retains in-frame clones only, with some absent. The sample includes under 85,000 clones, 92% of them seen just once. The sample was PBMCs. The source is a man aged 18 to 29 in good health and CMV-seropositive.

The chain couples TRBV19 to TRBJ1-2, with D possibly TRBD1 on 5 matching bases. This CDR3 comprises 14 residues. Trimming took off 5 bases at V and 0 bases at J, with 10 bases between the two ends. CDR1 is LNHDA, CDR2 SQIVND, per germline (reference sequence). The CDR3 DNA reads TGTGCCAGTAGTGACAGACAAACTAACTATGGCTACACCTTC. It codes for CASSDRQTNYGYTF. The whole variable domain, filled in from reference TRBV19 and TRBJ1-2, reads DGGITQSPKYLFRKEGQNVTLSCEQNLNHDAMYWYRQDPGQGLRLIYYSQIVNDFQKGDIAEGYSVSREKKESFPLTVTSAQKNPTAFYLCASSDRQTNYGYTFGSGTRLTVV.

The V and J genes are TRBV6-1 and TRBJ1-5; TRBD1 might be the D (5 bases). CDR3 length equals 16 residues. Trimming pared 0 bases from V and 4 bases from J, leaving 13 bases between. Germline CDR1 and CDR2: MNHNS and SASEGT. The CDR3 here is CASSEAPAGNNQPQHF. CDR3 sequence (DNA): TGTGCCAGCAGTGAAGCGCCGGCAGGGAATAATCAGCCCCAGCATTTT.

The chain links TRBV5-1 to TRBJ1-1; D might be TRBD1 (6 bases). Trimming took 2 bases from V and 1 from J, leaving 9 bases between them. CDR3 length: 14 residues. CDR1 and CDR2 from the germline V gene are SGHRS and YFSETQ. CDR3 nucleotides: TGCGCCAGCAGCTTCGAGACAGGGAACACTGAAGCTTTCTTT. It yields the protein CASSFETGNTEAFF. Full variable domain (outside the CDR3, taken from reference TRBV5-1 and TRBJ1-1): KAGVTQTPRYLIKTRGQQVTLSCSPISGHRSVSWYQQTPGQGLQFLFEYFSETQRNKGNFPGRFSGRQFSNSRSEMNVSTLELGDSALYLCASSFETGNTEAFFGQGTRLTVV.

CDR3 nucleotide sequence: TGTGCCAGTAGTATACGGACAGTAAGGGTCGGCTACACCTTC. Translated: CASSIRTVRVGYTF. The V gene is TRBV19, the J gene TRBJ1-2; D might be TRBD1 (6 bases). The CDR3 extends over 14 amino acids. Trimming stripped 2 bases from V and 8 bases from J, with 15 bases between. CDR1 is LNHDA and CDR2 is SQIVND in the germline V gene (reference sequence).

This sequence joins TRBV27 and TRBJ1-4; the D is unclear. V shed 6 bases and J shed 7 bases, with 12 bases lying between them. Germline lookup yields CDR1 MNHEY and CDR2 SMNVEV (reference sequence). The CDR3 is made up of 13 amino acids. In DNA, the CDR3 is TGTGCCAGCAGAAACCGAAACAGTGAAAAACTGTTTTTT. Amino acids: CASRNRNSEKLFF.

This rearrangement joins TRBV15 to TRBJ1-2; a weak D match, TRBD1 (5 bases). Looked up from germline, CDR1 is LNHNV and CDR2 is YYDKDF (reference sequence). The V end lost 5 bases, the J end lost 5 bases, and 27 bases lay between the germline ends. The CDR3 has 18 residues. The CDR3 DNA is TGTGCCACCAGCCTCGCTAGGGGTGAGGTGGGGAAGGGGTATGGCTACACCTTC. Translation: CATSLARGEVGKGYGYTF.

V and J are TRBV7-2 and TRBJ1-2; the match to TRBD1 covers 8 bases. The CDR3 is 14 amino acids. The germline V gene encodes CDR1 SGHTA and CDR2 FQGNSA. J was trimmed by 2 bases and V by 5 bases; bases with no gene match: 4. CDR3 bases: TGTGCCAGCAGCCCGGGACAGGTGAACTATGGCTACACCTTC. This codes for CASSPGQVNYGYTF.

This chain connects TRBV5-1 to TRBJ2-2, with 7 bases lining up with TRBD1. V was pared by 5 bases and J by 6 bases, with 10 bases of the junction left unmatched. Germline loops: CDR1 SGHRS, CDR2 YFSETQ. The CDR3 is 15 residues long. The CDR3 DNA reads as TGCGCCAGCAGTACGGGACAGAAAACTGCCGGGGAGCTGTTTTTT. This translates into CASSTGQKTAGELFF. Full variable domain (outside the CDR3, taken from reference TRBV5-1 and TRBJ2-2): KAGVTQTPRYLIKTRGQQVTLSCSPISGHRSVSWYQQTPGQGLQFLFEYFSETQRNKGNFPGRFSGRQFSNSRSEMNVSTLELGDSALYLCASSTGQKTAGELFFGEGSRLTVL.

The V and J genes are TRBV5-1 and TRBJ2-7; D may be TRBD2 (6 bases). The CDR3 is 15 amino acids. The V gene's germline CDR1 is SGHRS and CDR2 YFSETQ. V gave up 4 bases and J gave up 0 bases, with 14 bases separating them. CDR3 coding DNA: TGCGCCAGCAGCGCCCAGACTAGGAGCTCCTACGAGCAGTACTTC. Residues: CASSAQTRSSYEQYF.

The chain is built from TRBV6-6 and TRBJ2-1; possibly TRBD1 for D (5 bases). The CDR3 is 15 residues long. In germline, CDR1 is MNHNY, CDR2 SVGAGI (reference sequence). V was cut by 0 bases and J by 7 bases, with 13 bases left in between. CDR3: CASSYSIGVGNEQFF. The CDR3 DNA is TGTGCCAGCAGTTACTCGATAGGGGTGGGGAATGAGCAGTTCTTC.

This clone was recorded only once. In DNA, the CDR3 is TGTGCCAGCAGCCCCCGGACAGGGGGATGGGGCGGGGAGCTGTTTTTT. Amino acid sequence: CASSPRTGGWGGELFF. The chain carries TRBV7-8 and TRBJ2-2, with 10 bases matching TRBD1. Germline V gene sequence: CDR1 SGHVS, CDR2 FQNEAQ. Trimming took 5 bases from V and 7 from J; bases not matched to a gene: 10. This CDR3 comprises 16 residues. The full variable domain, in which reference TRBV7-8 and TRBJ2-2 provide the parts outside the CDR3, is GAGVSQSPRYKVAKRGQDVALRCDPISGHVSLFWYQQALGQGPEFLTYFQNEAQLDKSGLPSDRFFAERPEGSVSTLKIQRTQQEDSAVYLCASSPRTGGWGGELFFGEGSRLTVL.

Here the CDR3 DNA reads TGTGCCAGCAGTGTCCGGGACAGAGCCTACGAGCAGTACTTC. It encodes CASSVRDRAYEQYF. The gene calls are TRBV6-6 and TRBJ2-7; 7 bases are shared with TRBD1. J was trimmed by 2 bases and V by 5 bases; bases with no gene match: 6. Germline loops: CDR1 MNHNY, CDR2 SVGAGI (reference sequence). The CDR3 extends over 14 amino acids.

The CDR3, as DNA: TGTGCCAGCAGCCAGGGATCCGGAGAGACCCAGTACTTC. Amino acid sequence: CASSQGSGETQYF. V usage is TRBV11-2 and J usage is TRBJ2-5; D is perhaps TRBD1 (5 bases). The CDR3 runs to 13 residues. Germline loops: CDR1 SGHAT, CDR2 FQNNGV. The V end lost 5 bases, the J end lost 4 bases, and 11 bases lay between the germline ends.

V and J are TRBV6-1 and TRBJ2-7; no firm D call. The CDR3 contains 11 residues. Germline CDR1 is MNHNS and CDR2 is SASEGT. V was pared by 4 bases and J by 4 bases, with 5 bases between. The CDR3 here is CASSARYEQYF. The CDR3 DNA reads as TGTGCCAGCAGTGCGCGGTACGAGCAGTACTTC.

This chain links TRBV5-4 with TRBJ2-3; 8 bases align to TRBD1. Germline V CDR1 and CDR2: SGHNT, YYREEE (reference sequence). This CDR3 has 15 residues. The trim removed 5 bases at V and 5 bases at J, leaving 10 bases unmatched. The CDR3 protein is CASRSMDRVVDTQYF. The CDR3, as DNA: TGTGCCAGCAGGTCAATGGACAGGGTAGTAGATACGCAGTATTTT. The complete variable domain, with remaining parts taken from reference TRBV5-4 and TRBJ2-3, reads ETGVTQSPTHLIKTRGQQVTLRCSSQSGHNTVSWYQQALGQGPQFIFQYYREEENGRGNFPPRFSGLQFPNYSSELNVNALELDDSALYLCASRSMDRVVDTQYFGPGTRLTVL.

The rearrangement uses TRBV28 and TRBJ1-1; D gene unclear. This CDR3 contains 14 residues. CDR1 and CDR2 (germline): MDHEN, SYDVKM. V lost 3 bases and J lost 4, with 12 bases in between. CDR3 DNA: TGTGCCAGCAGTTTTCGGCCTCGGAGCACTGAAGCTTTCTTT. This codes for CASSFRPRSTEAFF.

The chain has TRBV29-1 and TRBJ1-3; no reliable D call. Germline V gives CDR1 SQVTM, CDR2 ANQGSEA. The V and J ends lost 5 bases and 1 base respectively, with 15 bases between them. The CDR3 runs 15 residues. CDR3 DNA sequence: TGCAGCGTTCGCGAGGGATCGAATTCTGGAAACACCATATATTTT. Protein: CSVREGSNSGNTIYF.

The J gene is TRBJ2-1, the V gene TRBV10-3; 9 bases are a match to TRBD2. The CDR3 consists of 15 residues. Trimming cost V 5 bases and J 1 base; bases outside gene matches: 3. CDR1 and CDR2 (germline): ENHRY, SYGVKD. The CDR3 reads CAISLSGRSYNEQFF. CDR3 in DNA: TGTGCCATCAGTCTTAGCGGGAGATCCTACAATGAGCAGTTCTTC.

V usage is TRBV6-5 and J usage is TRBJ1-2; 8 bases align to TRBD1. The V segment lost 4 bases and the J segment 4 bases; nucleotides outside the gene matches: 2. The CDR3 runs 13 residues. Per the germline V gene, CDR1 is MNHEY and CDR2 is SVGAGI. The CDR3 spells CASSWTGSYGYTF. For the CDR3, the DNA is TGTGCCAGCAGTTGGACAGGGAGCTATGGCTACACCTTC.

The chain has TRBV6-5 and TRBJ1-2; D is ambiguous. Germline V CDR1 and CDR2: MNHEY, SVGAGI. V lost 1 base and J lost 6, with 9 bases in between. The CDR3 length is 13 residues. CDR3 DNA: TGTGCCAGCAGTTACTGGGCAGACGATGGCTACACCTTC. Residues: CASSYWADDGYTF.

The rearrangement links TRBV6-1 to TRBJ2-3; possibly TRBD2 for D (7 bases). The length of the CDR3 is 15 residues. Trimming left V 6 bases short and J 4 bases short, with 17 bases between. Germline CDR1 is MNHNS and CDR2 is SASEGT. CDR3 residues: CASSRGGEFPDTQYF. DNA of the CDR3: TGTGCCAGCAGCAGGGGAGGGGAATTCCCAGATACGCAGTATTTT.

The V gene is TRBV28, the J gene TRBJ1-1, with D uncertain. The V gene's germline CDR1 is MDHEN and CDR2 SYDVKM. The CDR3 contains 15 residues. V lost 4 bases and J lost 1, with 13 bases in between. In DNA form, the CDR3 reads TGTGCCAGCAGTTCCTTCCAAACGGGGAACACTGAAGCTTTCTTT. Amino acid sequence: CASSSFQTGNTEAFF.

The chain joins TRBV9 to TRBJ1-3; D perhaps matches TRBD1 (5 bases). The V end lost 4 bases, the J end lost 4 bases, and 12 bases lay between the germline ends. CDR1 SGDLS and CDR2 YYNGEE come from the germline V gene. The CDR3 loop spans 14 amino acids. CDR3 in DNA: TGTGCCAGCAGCTGGGTTCAGGGAGGAAACACCATATATTTT. Translating it yields CASSWVQGGNTIYF.

The chain has TRBV28 and TRBJ1-5, with TRBD1 identical over 11 bases. V was clipped by 5 bases and J by 7 bases; unmatched bases: 10. Per germline, CDR1 MDHEN and CDR2 SYDVKM. The CDR3 runs to 16 residues. CDR3 nucleotide sequence: TGTGCCAGCAGTACCAGATGGACAGGGGGCGGACAGCCCCAGCATTTT. Translation gives CASSTRWTGGGQPQHF.

The CDR3 region has the DNA TGTGCCAGCCTAGACAGGGCGGGATACGAGCAGTACTTC. Its protein is CASLDRAGYEQYF. The genes are TRBV2 and TRBJ2-7, with a possible D match to TRBD1 (7 bases). Germline V gene data show CDR1 as SNHLY and CDR2 as FYNNEI. V gave up 8 bases and J gave up 4 bases, with 15 bases separating them. The CDR3 loop spans 13 amino acids.